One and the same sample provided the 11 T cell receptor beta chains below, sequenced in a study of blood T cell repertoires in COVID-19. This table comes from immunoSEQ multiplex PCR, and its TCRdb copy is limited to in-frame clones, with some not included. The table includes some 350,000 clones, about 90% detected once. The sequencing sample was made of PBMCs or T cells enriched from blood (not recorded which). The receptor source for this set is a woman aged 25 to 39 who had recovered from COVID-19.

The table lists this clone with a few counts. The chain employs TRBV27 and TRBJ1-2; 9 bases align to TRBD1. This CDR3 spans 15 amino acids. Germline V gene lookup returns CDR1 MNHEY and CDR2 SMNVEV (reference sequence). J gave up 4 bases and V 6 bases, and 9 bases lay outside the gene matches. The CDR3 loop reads CASRPTGGGSYGYTF. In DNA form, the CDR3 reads TGTGCCAGCAGACCTACAGGGGGCGGCAGCTATGGCTACACCTTC.

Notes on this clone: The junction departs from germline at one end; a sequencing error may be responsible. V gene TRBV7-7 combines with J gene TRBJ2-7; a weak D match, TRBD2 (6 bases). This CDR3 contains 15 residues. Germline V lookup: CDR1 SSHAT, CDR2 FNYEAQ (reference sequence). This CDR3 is CASSLELAELNEQYF. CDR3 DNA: TGTGCTAGCAGCTTAGAACTAGCAGAATTGAACGAGCAGTACTTC.

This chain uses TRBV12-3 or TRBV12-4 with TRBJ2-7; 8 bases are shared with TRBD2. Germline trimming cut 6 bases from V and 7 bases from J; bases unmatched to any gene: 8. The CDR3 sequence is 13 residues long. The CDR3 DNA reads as TGTGCCAGCAGCCCGGCGGGGGGTAATGAGCAGTACTTC. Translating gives CASSPAGGNEQYF.

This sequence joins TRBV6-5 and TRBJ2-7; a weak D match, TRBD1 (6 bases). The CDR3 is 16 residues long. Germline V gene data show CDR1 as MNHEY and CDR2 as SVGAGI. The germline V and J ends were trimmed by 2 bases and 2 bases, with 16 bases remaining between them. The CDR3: CASSYPTGMDTYEQYF. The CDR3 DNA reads TGTGCCAGCAGTTACCCAACAGGGATGGACACCTACGAGCAGTACTTC.

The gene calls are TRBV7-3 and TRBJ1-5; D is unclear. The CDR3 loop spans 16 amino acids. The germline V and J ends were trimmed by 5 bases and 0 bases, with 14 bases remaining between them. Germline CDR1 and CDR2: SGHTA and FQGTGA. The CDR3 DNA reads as TGTGCCAGCAGCCCATTCGTTACACGTAGCAATCAGCCCCAGCATTTT. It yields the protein CASSPFVTRSNQPQHF.

CDR3 sequence (DNA): TGTGCCAGCAGTTCCGGCAATCAGCCCCAGCATTTT. Translation: CASSSGNQPQHF. The chain couples TRBV27 to TRBJ1-5; D uncertain. Between the trimmed V and J ends, which lost 4 bases and 2 bases, there was a span of 3 bases. Germline assignment: CDR1 MNHEY and CDR2 SMNVEV (reference sequence). There are 12 residues in the CDR3.

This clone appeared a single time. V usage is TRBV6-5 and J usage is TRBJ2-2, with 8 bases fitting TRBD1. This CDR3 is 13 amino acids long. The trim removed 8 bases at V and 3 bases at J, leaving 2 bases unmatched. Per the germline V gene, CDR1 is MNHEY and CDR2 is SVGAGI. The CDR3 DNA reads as TGTGCCAGCGGACAGGGTGACACCGGGGAGCTGTTTTTT. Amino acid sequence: CASGQGDTGELFF.

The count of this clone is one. The CDR3 coding sequence is TGTGCTCATTCAGGCGGACAGGGGTCTTCCTCCATCTCTGGGGCCAACGTCCTGACTTTC. Protein product: CAHSGGQGSSSISGANVLTF. The chain uses TRBV28 and TRBJ2-6, with 9 positions matching TRBD1. Germline assignment: CDR1 MDHEN and CDR2 SYDVKM. The CDR3 is 20 amino acids.

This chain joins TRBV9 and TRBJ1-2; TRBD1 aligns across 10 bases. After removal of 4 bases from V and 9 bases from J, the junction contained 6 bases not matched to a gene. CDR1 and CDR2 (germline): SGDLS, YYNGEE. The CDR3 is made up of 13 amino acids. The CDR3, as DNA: TGTGCCAGCAGCACCCGGACAGGGGGAAGCTACACCTTC. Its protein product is CASSTRTGGSYTF.

The CDR3: CASGTGTAGNTIYF. The CDR3 DNA follows: TGTGCTAGTGGGACGGGAACCGCTGGAAACACCATATATTTT. The chain recombines TRBV12-5 with TRBJ1-3, with D unresolved. The CDR3 is made up of 14 amino acids. Germline CDR1 LGHNT, CDR2 FRNRAP. Trimming shortened V by 6 bases and J by 2 bases, and 11 bases separated the two germline ends.

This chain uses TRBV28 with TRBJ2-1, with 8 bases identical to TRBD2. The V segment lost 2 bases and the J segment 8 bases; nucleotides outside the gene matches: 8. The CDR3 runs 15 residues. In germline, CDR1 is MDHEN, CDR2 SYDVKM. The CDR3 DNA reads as TGTGCCAGCAGTTTAGCGGGAGGCGGTTGGGATGAGCAGTTCTTC. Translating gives CASSLAGGGWDEQFF.